This T cell receptor beta chain derives from a study of T cell clonality in common variable immunodeficiency. This clone was recorded many times. The read falls 3 residues short of the CDR3 end, and the missing part is taken from the germline J gene. Germline V gene lookup returns CDR1 SGHAT and CDR2 FQNNGV. V was clipped by 5 bases and J by 6 bases, with 12 bases between them. The CDR3 covers 13 residues. Profiled with immunoSEQ multiplex PCR; TCRdb holds only in-frame clones, not every one. This set yields 75,000 to 85,000 clones and no singletons; the top ten hold 0.8%. This sequence was found in a person between 18 and 75 years old in good health. Sequenced input: peripheral blood mononuclear cells. The V gene is TRBV11-2, the J gene TRBJ2-3; D is unclear. The part of the CDR3 DNA that was read is TGTGCCAGCAGCCCAAGGGTGAGGGATACG. Its protein is CASSPRVRDT. The whole CDR3 is CASSPRVRDTQYF.